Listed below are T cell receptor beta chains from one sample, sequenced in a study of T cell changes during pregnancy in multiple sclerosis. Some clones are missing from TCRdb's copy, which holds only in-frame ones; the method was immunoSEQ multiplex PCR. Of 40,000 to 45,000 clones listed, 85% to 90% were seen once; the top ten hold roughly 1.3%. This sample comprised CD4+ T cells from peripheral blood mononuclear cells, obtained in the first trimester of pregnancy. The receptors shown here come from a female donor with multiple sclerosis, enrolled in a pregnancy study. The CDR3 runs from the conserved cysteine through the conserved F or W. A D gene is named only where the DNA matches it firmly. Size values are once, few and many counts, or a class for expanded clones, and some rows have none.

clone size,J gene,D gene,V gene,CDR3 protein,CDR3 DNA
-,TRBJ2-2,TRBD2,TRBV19,CASSRGLADANTGELFF,TGTGCCAGTAGTAGAGGACTAGCCGACGCGAACACCGGGGAGCTGTTTTTT
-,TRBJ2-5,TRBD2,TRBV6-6,CASSSSSGLETQYF,TGTGCCAGCAGTTCCTCTAGCGGGCTTGAGACCCAGTACTTC
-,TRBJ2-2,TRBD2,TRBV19,CASSEGGDTGELFF,TGTGCCAGTAGTGAGGGAGGGGACACCGGGGAGCTGTTTTTT
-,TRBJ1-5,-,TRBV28,CASRSYGGRSLSNQPQHF,TGTGCCAGCAGGAGTTACGGTGGCAGGTCGCTTAGCAATCAGCCCCAGCATTTT
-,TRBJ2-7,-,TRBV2,CASSGLGAGVEQYF,TGTGCCAGCAGTGGGCTGGGGGCAGGGGTCGAGCAGTACTTC
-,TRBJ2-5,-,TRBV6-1,CASKGLETQYF,TGTGCCAGCAAGGGGTTAGAGACCCAGTACTTC
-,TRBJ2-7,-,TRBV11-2,CASSLAGVGEQYF,TGTGCCAGCAGCTTAGCGGGAGTGGGGGAGCAGTACTTC
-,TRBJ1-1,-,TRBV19,CASSIQNTEAFF,TGTGCCAGTAGTATACAGAACACTGAAGCTTTCTTT
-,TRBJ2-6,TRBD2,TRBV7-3,CASSARLAGSGANVLTF,TGTGCCAGCAGCGCCCGACTAGCGGGGTCTGGGGCCAACGTCCTGACTTTC
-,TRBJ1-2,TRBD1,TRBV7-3,CASSSQGAGYGYTF,TGTGCCAGCAGCTCCCAGGGGGCGGGCTATGGCTACACCTTC
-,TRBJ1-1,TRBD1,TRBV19,CASSTSRSRGRTEAFF,TGTGCCAGTAGTACCTCCCGGTCAAGGGGGCGGACTGAAGCTTTCTTT
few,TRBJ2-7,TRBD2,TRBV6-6,CASSYSGLATYEQYF,TGTGCCAGCAGTTACTCGGGACTAGCGACCTACGAGCAGTACTTC
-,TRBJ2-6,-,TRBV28,CASLTPSSGANVLTF,TGTGCCAGCCTAACCCCCTCCTCTGGGGCCAACGTCCTGACTTTC
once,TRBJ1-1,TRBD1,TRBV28,CASGTGVGWTEAFF,TGTGCCAGTGGGACAGGGGTTGGATGGACTGAAGCTTTCTTT
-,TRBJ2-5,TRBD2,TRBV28,CASSWGTSGRQETQYF,TGTGCCAGCAGTTGGGGGACTAGCGGGAGACAAGAGACCCAGTACTTC
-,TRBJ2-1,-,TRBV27,CASSLQGVIEQFF,TGTGCCAGCAGTTTGCAAGGGGTCATCGAGCAGTTCTTC
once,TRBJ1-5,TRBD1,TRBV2,CASSEWVGQGIEPQHF,TGTGCCAGCAGTGAGTGGGTGGGACAGGGGATAGAGCCCCAGCATTTT
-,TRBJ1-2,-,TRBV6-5,CASSYGFAGGYTF,TGTGCCAGCAGTTACGGTTTTGCAGGTGGCTACACCTTC
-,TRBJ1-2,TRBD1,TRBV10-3,CAIREAGTGYSNYGYTF,TGTGCCATCAGGGAAGCCGGGACAGGGTATTCGAACTATGGCTACACCTTC
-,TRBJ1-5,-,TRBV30,CAWGIRQVNQPQHF,TGTGCCTGGGGGATCCGACAGGTAAATCAGCCCCAGCATTTT
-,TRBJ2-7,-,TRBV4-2,CASSRPDLREQYF,TGTGCCAGCAGCCGTCCGGATCTCAGGGAGCAGTACTTC
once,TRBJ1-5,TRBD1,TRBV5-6,CASSLGQGVDQPQHF,TGTGCCAGCAGCCTGGGACAGGGGGTTGATCAGCCCCAGCATTTT
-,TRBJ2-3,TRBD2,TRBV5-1,CASSPGLDTDTQYF,TGCGCCAGCAGCCCGGGACTAGACACAGATACGCAGTATTTT
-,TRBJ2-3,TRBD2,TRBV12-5,CASGFTLGRALTDTQYF,TGTGCTAGTGGTTTTACTCTGGGGAGGGCCCTGACAGATACGCAGTATTTT
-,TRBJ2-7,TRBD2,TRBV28,CASTTGLAGIEQYF,TGTGCCAGCACTACCGGACTAGCGGGAATCGAGCAGTACTTC
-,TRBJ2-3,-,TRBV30,CAWSGDSNTDTQYF,TGTGCCTGGAGTGGTGACTCTAACACAGATACGCAGTATTTT
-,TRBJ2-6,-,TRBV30,CAWDLKDSSGANVLTF,TGTGCCTGGGACCTTAAAGACAGTTCTGGGGCCAACGTCCTGACTTTC
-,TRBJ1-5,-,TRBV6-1,CASNLAGTFLPQHF,TGTGCCAGCAATCTAGCGGGGACATTCCTACCCCAGCATTTT
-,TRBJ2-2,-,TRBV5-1,CASSLQPINTGELFF,TGCGCCAGCAGCTTACAACCCATAAACACCGGGGAGCTGTTTTTT
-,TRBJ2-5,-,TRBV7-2,CASSFRQETQYF,TGTGCAAGCAGCTTTCGTCAAGAGACCCAGTACTTC
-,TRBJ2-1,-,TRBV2,CASSAGSYNEQFF,TGTGCCAGCAGTGCAGGCTCCTACAATGAGCAGTTCTTC
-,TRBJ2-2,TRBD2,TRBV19,CASSSFPGLAGADGELFF,TGTGCCAGTAGTTCGTTCCCGGGACTAGCGGGAGCGGACGGGGAGCTGTTTTTT
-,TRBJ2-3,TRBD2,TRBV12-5,CASGARTSGDGTDTQYF,TGTGCTAGTGGTGCACGGACTAGCGGGGATGGCACAGATACGCAGTATTTT
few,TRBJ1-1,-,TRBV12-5,CASGLGGGVTEAFF,TGTGCTAGTGGTTTGGGAGGAGGGGTGACTGAAGCTTTCTTT
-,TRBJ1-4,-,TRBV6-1,CASSDSWRKDEKLFF,TGTGCCAGCAGTGACTCATGGAGGAAGGATGAAAAACTGTTTTTT
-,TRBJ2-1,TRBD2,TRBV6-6,CASYWRDYAYNEQFF,TGTGCCAGTTACTGGCGGGACTATGCCTACAATGAGCAGTTCTTC
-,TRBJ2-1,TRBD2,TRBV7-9,CAIPRPGTSTGNEQFF,TGTGCCATTCCGCGGCCCGGGACTAGCACAGGAAATGAGCAGTTCTTC
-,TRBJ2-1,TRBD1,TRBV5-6,CASSLLGQGNNEQFF,TGTGCCAGCAGCCTTCTCGGACAGGGGAATAATGAGCAGTTCTTC
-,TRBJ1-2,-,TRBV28,CAIETASNYGYTF,TGTGCCATTGAGACAGCCTCTAACTATGGCTACACCTTC
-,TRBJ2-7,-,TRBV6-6,CASSYSVGSNYEQYF,TGTGCCAGCAGTTACTCGGTCGGGAGTAACTACGAGCAGTACTTC
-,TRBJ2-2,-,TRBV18,CASSLAPGQGTGELFF,TGTGCCAGCTCACTCGCGCCGGGACAAGGCACCGGGGAGCTGTTTTTT
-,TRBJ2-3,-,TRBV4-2,CASSLGGAGGTDTQYF,TGTGCCAGCAGCCTAGGGGGAGCAGGGGGCACAGATACGCAGTATTTT
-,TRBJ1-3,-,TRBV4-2,CASSQVTQGLGGNTIYF,TGTGCCAGCAGCCAAGTCACACAGGGCCTCGGTGGAAACACCATATATTTT
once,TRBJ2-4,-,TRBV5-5,CASSLEWRSVNIQYF,TGTGCCAGCAGCTTGGAATGGCGGTCTGTGAACATTCAGTACTTC
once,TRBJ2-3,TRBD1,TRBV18,CASSPTGQGARADTQYF,TGTGCCAGCTCACCAACCGGACAGGGGGCGAGGGCAGATACGCAGTATTTT
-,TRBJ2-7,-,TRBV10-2,CASSDQARWEQYF,TGCGCCAGCAGTGACCAGGCCCGATGGGAGCAGTACTTC
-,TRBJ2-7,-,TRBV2,CASTNPGGGRGEQYF,TGTGCCAGCACTAACCCGGGGGGCGGGAGAGGTGAGCAGTACTTC
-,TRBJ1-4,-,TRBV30,CAWREQGLEKLFF,TGTGCCTGGAGGGAGCAGGGCCTCGAAAAACTGTTTTTT
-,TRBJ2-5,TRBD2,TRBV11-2,CASSLPSGIGTQYF,TGTGCCAGCAGCTTGCCTAGCGGGATTGGGACCCAGTACTTC
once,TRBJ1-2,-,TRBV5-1,CASSFGGEWDGYTF,TGCGCCAGCAGCTTCGGAGGGGAATGGGATGGCTACACCTTC
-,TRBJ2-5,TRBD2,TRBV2,CASSERGETQYF,TGTGCCAGCAGTGAGCGGGGGGAGACCCAGTACTTC
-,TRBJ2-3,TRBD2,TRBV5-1,CASSSRLAGPTDTQYF,TGCGCCAGCAGCTCTCGACTAGCGGGCCCCACAGATACGCAGTATTTT
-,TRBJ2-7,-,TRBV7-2,CASSSYYEQYF,TGTGCCAGCAGCTCCTACTACGAGCAGTACTTC
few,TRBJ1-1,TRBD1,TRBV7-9,CASSFRGQGEQAFF,TGTGCCAGCAGCTTTCGGGGACAGGGGGAACAAGCTTTCTTT
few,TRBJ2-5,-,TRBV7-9,CASSSGREEETQYF,TGTGCCAGCAGCTCCGGACGGGAAGAAGAGACCCAGTACTTC